The 24 T cell receptor beta chains in this list originate from one sample, sequenced in a study of shared clonotypes between healthy human individuals. The data were produced by immunoSEQ multiplex PCR, yet TCRdb's version contains in-frame clones alone and is incomplete. The data show millions of clones, approximately 94% seen once. Naive CD8 populations comprised CD45RO-negative cells positively selected for CCR7, excluding terminally differentiated effector memory CD45RA+ cells. The sample taken for sequencing was naive CD8+ T cells sorted from blood. All receptors derive from a man aged 18 to 29 in good health.

This sequence joins TRBV10-2 and TRBJ2-1, with 8 bases fitting TRBD1. The J segment lost 4 bases and the V segment lost 2 bases, leaving 4 bases of the junction unmatched. This CDR3 spans 15 amino acids. CDR1 WSHSY and CDR2 SAAADI come from the germline V gene. CDR3: CASSEQGARYNEQFF. CDR3 DNA sequence: TGCGCCAGCAGTGAGCAGGGGGCGCGTTACAATGAGCAGTTCTTC.

CDR3 bases: TGTGCCAGCAGCCCCGAGGCGGGACTAGCTGGCTACGAGCAGTACTTC. Its protein is CASSPEAGLAGYEQYF. This chain connects TRBV9 to TRBJ2-7; TRBD2 matches 9 bases. The CDR3 covers 16 residues. CDR1 and CDR2 (germline): SGDLS, YYNGEE. V shed 4 bases, J shed 3 bases, and the junction held 11 bases outside the gene matches. The full variable domain, rest sourced from reference TRBV9 and TRBJ2-7, is DSGVTQTPKHLITATGQRVTLRCSPRSGDLSVYWYQQSLDQGLQFLIQYYNGEERAKGNILERFSAQQFPDLHSELNLSSLELGDSALYFCASSPEAGLAGYEQYFGPGTRLTVT.

The chain couples TRBV21-1 to TRBJ2-4; no DNA check was done on the table's D call, TRBD2. TRBV21-1 is given as a pseudogene. The CDR3 is made up of 13 amino acids. The CDR3 DNA is TGTGCCAGCAGCAAAGGAGAACAAAACATTCAGTACTTC. Its protein product is CASSKGEQNIQYF.

V and J are TRBV12-1 and TRBJ2-1; the table's D call, TRBD2, was not checked against the DNA. TRBV12-1 counts as a pseudogene. This CDR3 contains 14 residues. In DNA form, the CDR3 reads TGTGCCAGCAGTCTTCCGCGCTCCTACAATGAGCAGTTCTTC. Protein: CASSLPRSYNEQFF.

Turning to this clone: Other DNA sequences in the same sample also yield this CDR3. This chain joins TRBV5-1 and TRBJ1-5; no definite D call. Germline CDR1 and CDR2: SGHRS and YFSETQ. The CDR3 totals 13 residues. V was trimmed by 0 bases and J by 2 bases, leaving 3 bases between them. The CDR3: CASSLAGNQPQHF. The CDR3 DNA is TGCGCCAGCAGCTTGGCCGGCAATCAGCCCCAGCATTTT.

The gene calls are TRBV5-8 and TRBJ1-5, with D unresolved. Trimming removed 3 bases at V and 4 bases at J, with 14 bases between. The CDR3 is 15 residues long. Germline lookup yields CDR1 SGHTS and CDR2 YDEGEE. CDR3 bases: TGTGCCAGCAGCTCGGTACAGAGATTTAATCAGCCCCAGCATTTT. This sequence encodes CASSSVQRFNQPQHF.

The rearrangement uses TRBV28 and TRBJ2-7; D tentatively fits TRBD1 or TRBD2 (5 bases each). Germline CDR1 and CDR2: MDHEN and SYDVKM. The CDR3 is made up of 14 amino acids. Trimming removed 4 bases at V and 3 bases at J, with 13 bases between. The CDR3 loop is CASSYPGSGYEQYF. The CDR3 DNA reads as TGTGCCAGCAGTTACCCAGGGAGCGGCTACGAGCAGTACTTC.

The chain carries TRBV29-1 and TRBJ2-2; TRBD2 matches 8 bases. Germline-derived CDR1 and CDR2 are SQVTM and ANQGSEA. The CDR3 sequence is 17 residues long. J lost 4 bases, V lost 4 bases, and 14 bases had no gene match. The CDR3 nucleotides are TGCAGCGTTGTAGGGCTAACCAGCGGGAGCGGCACCGGGGAGCTGTTTTTT. This translates into CSVVGLTSGSGTGELFF.

The V call is TRBV2, the J call TRBJ2-7; D is perhaps TRBD1 or TRBD2 (5 bases each). The CDR3 runs 11 residues. V was cut by 5 bases and J by 5 bases, with 7 bases left in between. Germline V gene lookup returns CDR1 SNHLY and CDR2 FYNNEI. CDR3 DNA: TGTGCCAGCAGTCTGGGGGACGAGCAGTACTTC. Translation: CASSLGDEQYF.

The V and J genes are TRBV27 and TRBJ1-5; maybe TRBD1 (6 bases). The V gene lost 3 bases and the J gene lost 5 bases, with 14 bases spanning the gap. Germline V gene sequence: CDR1 MNHEY, CDR2 SMNVEV (reference sequence). The CDR3 loop spans 15 amino acids. The CDR3 loop reads CASSFAQGVDQPQHF. The CDR3 region has the DNA TGTGCCAGCAGTTTTGCACAGGGAGTCGATCAGCCCCAGCATTTT.

A note on this clone: The sample has other DNA sequences that encode this CDR3 too. This chain connects TRBV5-1 to TRBJ2-2; D unclear. V was clipped by 2 bases and J by 1 base, with 6 bases between them. This CDR3 comprises 14 residues. Germline lookup yields CDR1 SGHRS and CDR2 YFSETQ. DNA of the CDR3: TGCGCCAGCAGCTTAGATAGGAACACCGGGGAGCTGTTTTTT. Its protein product is CASSLDRNTGELFF.

The chain is built from TRBV10-2 and TRBJ1-1; 7 bases are shared with TRBD1. V shed 4 bases, J shed 5 bases, and the junction held 7 bases outside the gene matches. Germline V gene lookup returns CDR1 WSHSY and CDR2 SAAADI. The CDR3 runs 14 residues. The chain's CDR3 is CASSGPGQRTEAFF. The CDR3 DNA sequence: TGCGCCAGCAGTGGACCGGGACAGCGTACTGAAGCTTTCTTT.

The CDR3 sequence: CASGAGVSYEQYF. The DNA of the CDR3 is TGTGCCAGCGGGGCCGGGGTCTCCTACGAGCAGTACTTC. The chain carries TRBV5-8 and TRBJ2-7; tentatively, D is TRBD1 or TRBD2 (5 bases each). The germline V gene encodes CDR1 SGHTS and CDR2 YDEGEE. Trimming removed 7 bases at V and 0 bases at J, with 11 bases between. The CDR3 is 13 residues long.

This chain links TRBV11-2 with TRBJ2-7; the match to TRBD2 covers 7 bases. The CDR3 runs to 13 residues. With V trimmed by 4 bases and J by 2 bases, 2 bases remained unmatched. Germline values: CDR1 SGHAT, CDR2 FQNNGV. The CDR3 region is CASSSREAYEQYF. Written as DNA, the CDR3 is TGTGCCAGCAGCTCTCGGGAGGCCTACGAGCAGTACTTC.

V usage is TRBV28 and J usage is TRBJ1-2; TRBD1 agrees at 7 bases. Germline lookup yields CDR1 MDHEN and CDR2 SYDVKM. The CDR3 is 14 amino acids. J gave up 2 bases and V 6 bases, and 6 bases lay outside the gene matches. CDR3 nucleotides: TGTGCCAGCAGCTACAGGGGCCTCAACTATGGCTACACCTTC. Its translation is CASSYRGLNYGYTF.

The gene calls are TRBV6-5 and TRBJ1-5; possibly TRBD1 for D (5 bases). In germline, CDR1 is MNHEY, CDR2 SVGAGI. The CDR3 covers 15 residues. Trimming shortened V by 0 bases and J by 3 bases, and 9 bases separated the two germline ends. CDR3 coding DNA: TGTGCCAGCAGTTACTCAGCGGGGACCAATCAGCCCCAGCATTTT. This codes for CASSYSAGTNQPQHF.

This rearrangement joins TRBV6-1 to TRBJ1-2; TRBD1 agrees at 9 bases. CDR1 and CDR2 from the germline V gene are MNHNS and SASEGT. V trimming: 1 base; J trimming: 8 bases; junction bases outside the gene matches: 8. This CDR3 region has 15 residues. Here the CDR3 reads CASSEVLGQGAGYTF. CDR3 coding DNA: TGTGCCAGCAGTGAAGTGTTGGGACAGGGTGCCGGCTACACCTTC.

In this sample, this clone turned up once. V and J are TRBV7-3 and TRBJ2-1; D tentatively fits TRBD1 or TRBD2 (5 bases each). Trimming pared 5 bases from V and 7 bases from J, leaving 9 bases between. This CDR3 contains 12 residues. From germline, CDR1 is SGHTA and CDR2 FQGTGA. CDR3 sequence reads: CASSLGANEQFF. CDR3 coding DNA: TGTGCCAGCAGCCTCGGGGCAAATGAGCAGTTCTTC.

V usage is TRBV7-9 and J usage is TRBJ1-1, with a possible D match to TRBD1 (5 bases). Germline V lookup: CDR1 SEHNR, CDR2 FQNEAQ (reference sequence). Trimming cost V 7 bases and J 5 bases, with 17 bases left between them. This CDR3 is 14 amino acids long. The CDR3 is CASTLQVRDTEAFF. The CDR3 region has the DNA TGTGCCAGCACCCTACAGGTGAGGGATACTGAAGCTTTCTTT.

The table lists this clone with a few counts. The chain recombines TRBV11-2 with TRBJ1-1; a weak D match, TRBD1 (6 bases). Trimming took off 5 bases at V and 2 bases at J, with 9 bases between the two ends. Germline V gene data show CDR1 as SGHAT and CDR2 as FQNNGV. The CDR3 covers 13 residues. As DNA, the CDR3 is TGTGCCAGCAGCCCACAGGGAAACACTGAAGCTTTCTTT. Amino acids: CASSPQGNTEAFF.

The chain employs TRBV11-1 and TRBJ2-7; D gene unclear. The CDR3 length is 15 residues. Trimming cost V 5 bases and J 4 bases, with 18 bases left between them. The V gene's germline CDR1 is SGHAT and CDR2 FQDESV (reference sequence). The CDR3 here is CASSVWVGSLYEQYF. CDR3 in DNA: TGTGCCAGCAGCGTCTGGGTGGGATCCTTGTACGAGCAGTACTTC.

The CDR3 DNA sequence: TGTGCCAGCAGCCTGACAGATGAGCAGTTCTTC. This translates into CASSLTDEQFF. The J gene is TRBJ2-1, the V gene TRBV5-4, with D perhaps TRBD1 (5 bases). The V end lost 4 bases, the J end lost 8 bases, and 7 bases lay between the germline ends. This CDR3 region has 11 residues. From germline, CDR1 is SGHNT and CDR2 YYREEE (reference sequence).

This chain links TRBV30 with TRBJ2-7; 9 bases line up with TRBD1. The CDR3 has 13 amino acids. Germline V gene lookup returns CDR1 GTSNPN and CDR2 SVGIG (reference sequence). V was clipped by 3 bases and J by 3 bases; unmatched bases: 3. The CDR3 DNA sequence: TGTGCCTGGAGACAGGGGGCGGTCTACGAGCAGTACTTC. Encoded protein: CAWRQGAVYEQYF. The full variable domain, with the rest looked up from reference TRBV30 and TRBJ2-7, is SQTIHQWPATLVQPVGSPLSLECTVEGTSNPNLYWYRQAAGRGLQLLFYSVGIGQISSEVPQNLSASRPQDRQFILSSKKLLLSDSGFYLCAWRQGAVYEQYFGPGTRLTVT.

CDR3 in DNA: TGTGCCAGTGACCGCTCAATATCCACAGATACGCAGTATTTT. Its protein is CASDRSISTDTQYF. V gene TRBV11-2 combines with J gene TRBJ2-3; D uncertain. Germline CDR1 is SGHAT and CDR2 is FQNNGV. V lost 9 bases and J 2 bases, leaving 15 bases between the germline ends. This CDR3 is built from 14 residues. Full variable domain (remainder filled in from reference TRBV11-2 and TRBJ2-3): EAGVAQSPRYKIIEKRQSVAFWCNPISGHATLYWYQQILGQGPKLLIQFQNNGVVDDSQLPKDRFSAERLKGVDSTLKIQPAKLEDSAVYLCASDRSISTDTQYFGPGTRLTVL.